These 29 T cell receptor beta chains were all obtained from the same sample, sequenced in a study of OX40 agonist ivuxolimab in advanced cancers. Assay used: immunoSEQ multiplex PCR; TCRdb lists only in-frame clones, some missing. Among tens of thousands of clones listed, approximately 90% were seen once. The sequencing here drew on CD4+ or CD8+ T cells sorted from blood, taken in a trial of the OX40 agonist ivuxolimab. The receptor source for this set is an adult with an advanced solid tumor such as melanoma, head and neck, liver or kidney cancer.

CDR3 amino acids: CASSQDRASETQYF. CDR3 coding DNA: TGTGCCAGCAGTCAAGACAGGGCGTCAGAGACCCAGTACTTC. The chain carries TRBV6-5 and TRBJ2-5, with 7 positions matching TRBD1. Germline assignment: CDR1 MNHEY and CDR2 SVGAGI. The CDR3 consists of 14 residues. V shed 5 bases and J 4 bases; nucleotides not matched to a gene: 7.

The V and J genes are TRBV2 and TRBJ1-5; perhaps TRBD1 as D (6 bases). V lost 6 bases and J 6 bases, leaving 21 bases between the germline ends. The germline V gene encodes CDR1 SNHLY and CDR2 FYNNEI. The CDR3 is 16 amino acids. The CDR3, as DNA: TGTGCCAGCAGAATCATGGGCAGGGGAGGCGGTCAGCCCCAGCATTTT. Protein sequence: CASRIMGRGGGQPQHF.

The rearrangement links TRBV19 to TRBJ2-5, with TRBD2 identical over 14 bases. The CDR3 totals 15 residues. After removal of 5 bases from V and 4 bases from J, the junction contained 3 bases not matched to a gene. CDR1 and CDR2 from the germline V gene are LNHDA and SQIVND (reference sequence). This CDR3 reads CASSSGLAGAETQYF. CDR3 in DNA: TGTGCCAGTAGTTCGGGACTAGCGGGAGCAGAGACCCAGTACTTC.

A remark on this clone: Other DNA sequences in the sample encode the same CDR3. The rearrangement links TRBV30 to TRBJ1-1; tentative D call: TRBD1 (5 bases). V lost 0 bases to trimming and J lost 6 bases, with 14 bases between them. This CDR3 is built from 14 residues. Germline V gene sequence: CDR1 GTSNPN, CDR2 SVGIG (reference sequence). The CDR3 DNA reads as TGTGCCTGGAGTGTATCCCCCCGGGGGGCTGAAGCTTTCTTT. It specifies CAWSVSPRGAEAFF.

V and J are TRBV9 and TRBJ1-1; D may be TRBD1 (6 bases). This CDR3 spans 15 amino acids. Germline V gene data show CDR1 as SGDLS and CDR2 as YYNGEE. V dropped 5 bases and J dropped 2 bases, with 16 bases sitting between them. The CDR3 loop is CASSLQGGLNTEAFF. CDR3 bases: TGTGCCAGCAGTTTACAGGGAGGGTTAAACACTGAAGCTTTCTTT.

The chain combines TRBV11-2 with TRBJ2-1, with D unclear. In germline, CDR1 is SGHAT, CDR2 FQNNGV. Trimming left V 1 base short and J 3 bases short, with 10 bases between. The CDR3 loop spans 15 amino acids. The CDR3: CASSLGAPYYNEQFF. The CDR3 bases are TGTGCCAGCAGCTTAGGCGCCCCATACTACAATGAGCAGTTCTTC.

The genes are TRBV7-7 and TRBJ2-5; TRBD1 matches 10 bases. Germline V gene data show CDR1 as SSHAT and CDR2 as FNYEAQ (reference sequence). The CDR3 runs to 15 residues. V lost 4 bases to trimming and J lost 5 bases; unmatched junction nucleotides: 7. The CDR3 region is CASSSDRGLWETQYF. The CDR3 DNA reads as TGTGCCAGCAGCTCGGACAGGGGGTTGTGGGAGACCCAGTACTTC.

V is TRBV15 and J is TRBJ1-5; possibly TRBD1 for D (5 bases). V lost 2 bases to trimming and J lost 7 bases, with 9 bases between them. Germline CDR1 and CDR2: LNHNV and YYDKDF (reference sequence). This CDR3 spans 13 amino acids. The CDR3: CATSRLGGQPQHF. The CDR3 DNA is TGTGCCACCAGCAGACTGGGGGGGCAGCCCCAGCATTTT.

The chain uses TRBV5-1 and TRBJ2-3; the D gene is possibly TRBD2 (6 bases). The germline CDR1 and CDR2 sequences are SGHRS and YFSETQ. V was trimmed by 2 bases and J by 1 base, leaving 29 bases between them. The CDR3 runs 21 residues. CDR3 amino acids: CASSFTPHIPAAGRRTDTQYF. CDR3 nucleotide sequence: TGCGCCAGCAGCTTTACACCCCATATTCCGGCTGCGGGGCGACGCACAGATACGCAGTATTTT. Based on the CDR3 plus reference TRBV5-1 and TRBJ2-3, the full variable domain is KAGVTQTPRYLIKTRGQQVTLSCSPISGHRSVSWYQQTPGQGLQFLFEYFSETQRNKGNFPGRFSGRQFSNSRSEMNVSTLELGDSALYLCASSFTPHIPAAGRRTDTQYFGPGTRLTVL.

This clone showed up just a few times. The gene calls are TRBV6-5 and TRBJ1-6; D is possibly TRBD1 (6 bases). With 2 bases removed from V and 4 bases from J, the gap between germline ends came to 12 bases. Looked up from germline, CDR1 is MNHEY and CDR2 is SVGAGI. The CDR3 has 16 residues. CDR3 in amino acids: CASSYGAGTYNSPLHF. The CDR3 DNA is TGTGCCAGCAGTTACGGTGCAGGGACATATAATTCACCCCTCCACTTT.

The rearrangement uses TRBV11-1 and TRBJ2-7, with 9 bases lining up with TRBD1. Unmatched junction bases numbered 11, after V lost 5 bases and J lost 3 bases. The CDR3 contains 16 residues. CDR1 and CDR2 (germline): SGHAT, FQDESV (reference sequence). The CDR3 coding sequence is TGTGCCAGCAGCCCCGAGGGGGGGGACAGGGACTACGAGCAGTACTTC. Protein product: CASSPEGGDRDYEQYF.

This chain uses TRBV7-6 with TRBJ2-3; TRBD2 matches at 7 bases. The trim removed 2 bases at V and 2 bases at J, leaving 10 bases unmatched. This CDR3 region has 17 residues. Per the germline V gene, CDR1 is SGHVS and CDR2 is FNYEAQ. As DNA, the CDR3 is TGTGCCAGCAGCTTATTCCACGCGGGAGAAAACACAGATACGCAGTATTTT. Translated: CASSLFHAGENTDTQYF.

A single count supports this clone. At one boundary the junction diverges from the germline segment, which might be a read error. The sample carries other DNA sequences with the same CDR3. The chain carries TRBV15 and TRBJ1-5, with TRBD1 as a possible D gene (5 bases). This CDR3 has 14 amino acids. Germline CDR1 LNHNV, CDR2 YYDKDF (reference sequence). CDR3 in amino acids: CATSREKGPQPQHF. The CDR3 bases are TGCGCCACCAGCAGAGAGAAGGGGCCCCAGCCCCAGCATTTT.

This rearrangement joins TRBV30 to TRBJ2-7, with TRBD2 as a possible D gene (5 bases). Between the trimmed V and J ends, which lost 3 bases and 3 bases, there was a span of 15 bases. This CDR3 has 14 amino acids. Germline CDR1 is GTSNPN and CDR2 is SVGIG (reference sequence). CDR3 residues: CAWSQPFTSYEQYF. CDR3 nucleotides: TGTGCCTGGAGCCAACCCTTTACTAGCTACGAGCAGTACTTC.

This rearrangement joins TRBV18 to TRBJ1-1, with a possible D match to TRBD1 (5 bases). Trimming took 0 bases from V and 4 from J, leaving 12 bases between them. This CDR3 spans 15 amino acids. Germline V gene lookup returns CDR1 KGHSH and CDR2 LQKENI. CDR3 sequence reads: CASSPPPPGGTEAFF. The CDR3 bases are TGTGCCAGCTCACCACCGCCCCCGGGGGGCACTGAAGCTTTCTTT. Using reference TRBV18 and TRBJ1-1 for the parts outside the CDR3, the full variable domain is NAGVMQNPRHLVRRRGQEARLRCSPMKGHSHVYWYRQLPEEGLKFMVYLQKENIIDESGMPKERFSAEFPKEGPSILRIQQVVRGDSAAYFCASSPPPPGGTEAFFGQGTRLTVV.

This clone has only one observation. DNA for the CDR3: TGTGCCAGCAGCTTCGAGACAGGGGGAGGCTACACCTTC. Amino acids: CASSFETGGGYTF. This chain joins TRBV7-2 and TRBJ1-2, with 9 bases fitting TRBD1. CDR1 is SGHTA, CDR2 FQGNSA, per germline. The CDR3 consists of 13 residues. J lost 8 bases, V lost 3 bases, and 4 bases had no gene match. Together with reference TRBV7-2 and TRBJ1-2, the CDR3 gives the full variable domain: GAGVSQSPSNKVTEKGKDVELRCDPISGHTALYWYRQSLGQGLEFLIYFQGNSAPDKSGLPSDRFSAERTGGSVSTLTIQRTQQEDSAVYLCASSFETGGGYTFGSGTRLTVV.

This rearrangement joins TRBV10-3 to TRBJ2-2; D not certain. CDR3 length equals 11 residues. Germline lookup yields CDR1 ENHRY and CDR2 SYGVKD. V was clipped by 7 bases and J by 8 bases, with 8 bases between them. CDR3 nucleotides: TGTGCCATCATGACCCGGGGGGAGCTGTTTTTT. It translates to CAIMTRGELFF.

The chain couples TRBV5-1 to TRBJ1-3, with D uncertain. The V gene's germline CDR1 is SGHRS and CDR2 YFSETQ. This CDR3 comprises 11 residues. V gave up 5 bases and J gave up 4 bases, with 4 bases separating them. CDR3 nucleotides: TGCGCCAGCAGTACGGGAAACACCATATATTTT. Amino acid sequence: CASSTGNTIYF.

This clone was observed once. V usage is TRBV30 and J usage is TRBJ2-2; D is unclear. The CDR3 loop spans 13 amino acids. The germline V gene has CDR1 GTSNPN and CDR2 SVGIG (reference sequence). V lost 0 bases to trimming and J lost 4 bases, with 6 bases between them. The CDR3 loop is CAWSVYSTGELFF. In DNA form, the CDR3 reads TGTGCCTGGAGTGTATACAGCACCGGGGAGCTGTTTTTT.

DNA for the CDR3: TGTGCCAGCAGCTTAGTTCCGGGTCTTTCCTACGAGCAGTACTTC. Translating gives CASSLVPGLSYEQYF. The genes are TRBV7-8 and TRBJ2-7, with D uncertain. Germline assignment: CDR1 SGHVS and CDR2 FQNEAQ. CDR3 length: 15 residues. V was pared by 1 base and J by 1 base, with 11 bases between.

This chain connects TRBV29-1 to TRBJ2-3, with 7 bases identical to TRBD1. This CDR3 has 14 residues. J lost 1 base, V lost 4 bases, and 5 bases had no gene match. Per germline, CDR1 SQVTM and CDR2 ANQGSEA. CDR3 sequence: CSVGRGQGTDTQYF. Written as DNA, the CDR3 is TGCAGCGTTGGTAGGGGGCAAGGCACAGATACGCAGTATTTT.

The rearrangement joins TRBV28 to TRBJ1-1, with 9 nucleotides matching TRBD1. This CDR3 has 14 residues. The J segment lost 11 bases and the V segment lost 6 bases, leaving 13 bases of the junction unmatched. In germline, CDR1 is MDHEN, CDR2 SYDVKM. In nucleotides, the CDR3 is TGTGCCAGCAGCCCGGGGGGACAGGGCGTTTGGGCTTTCTTT. Its translation is CASSPGGQGVWAFF. Using reference TRBV28 and TRBJ1-1 for the parts outside the CDR3, the full variable domain is DVKVTQSSRYLVKRTGEKVFLECVQDMDHENMFWYRQDPGLGLRLIYFSYDVKMKEKGDIPEGYSVSREKKERFSLILESASTNQTSMYLCASSPGGQGVWAFFGQGTRLTVV.

V gene TRBV12-5 combines with J gene TRBJ2-2; D is perhaps TRBD1 (5 bases). CDR3 length equals 17 residues. Between the trimmed V and J ends, which lost 2 bases and 5 bases, there was a span of 18 bases. Germline assignment: CDR1 LGHNT and CDR2 FRNRAP. CDR3 protein: CASGLPVLGASTGELFF. The CDR3 nucleotides are TGTGCTAGTGGTTTGCCCGTGTTAGGGGCCTCAACCGGGGAGCTGTTTTTT.

The rearrangement uses TRBV29-1 and TRBJ2-7; TRBD1 agrees at 10 bases. The V gene's germline CDR1 is SQVTM and CDR2 ANQGSEA. V was clipped by 0 bases and J by 4 bases; unmatched bases: 3. The CDR3 is 14 amino acids. CDR3 DNA: TGCAGCGTTGAAGATCCGGGACAGGGGTACGAGCAGTACTTC. This sequence encodes CSVEDPGQGYEQYF.

This clone showed up just once. J is TRBJ1-1 and V is TRBV6-5; tentative D call: TRBD1 (6 bases). CDR1 MNHEY and CDR2 SVGAGI come from the germline V gene. The CDR3 is 14 residues long. V lost 5 bases and J 5 bases, leaving 15 bases between the germline ends. The CDR3 loop is CASSRDRRTTEAFF. The CDR3, as DNA: TGTGCCAGCAGTCGTGACAGGAGAACAACTGAAGCTTTCTTT.

V is TRBV28 and J is TRBJ2-7; 8 bases fit TRBD1. The germline gives CDR1 MDHEN, CDR2 SYDVKM. This CDR3 comprises 14 residues. Germline trimming cut 4 bases from V and 6 bases from J; bases unmatched to any gene: 8. In DNA, the CDR3 is TGTGCCAGCAGTTCTAGGACAGGGAGCGTCGAGCAGTACTTC. The encoded protein is CASSSRTGSVEQYF.

This chain joins TRBV19 and TRBJ2-3, with D unclear. This CDR3 comprises 14 residues. V dropped 0 bases and J dropped 4 bases, with 8 bases sitting between them. Germline CDR1 LNHDA, CDR2 SQIVND (reference sequence). This CDR3 reads CASSIEVGADTQYF. In DNA form, the CDR3 reads TGTGCCAGTAGTATAGAGGTTGGTGCAGATACGCAGTATTTT.

The chain is built from TRBV6-1 and TRBJ1-1, with a weak D call TRBD1 (5 bases). CDR1 and CDR2 (germline): MNHNS, SASEGT. This CDR3 is 15 amino acids long. V lost 3 bases and J lost 4, with 15 bases in between. The CDR3 loop is CASSDIRGTVTEAFF. In DNA form, the CDR3 reads TGTGCCAGCAGTGATATCCGGGGCACAGTCACTGAAGCTTTCTTT.

The chain links TRBV5-8 to TRBJ2-6; D gene unclear. CDR3 size: 14 residues. The germline V and J ends were trimmed by 3 bases and 0 bases, with 4 bases remaining between them. CDR1 is SGHTS and CDR2 is YDEGEE in the germline V gene. The CDR3 is CASSSYSGANVLTF. CDR3 nucleotide sequence: TGTGCCAGCAGCTCTTACTCTGGGGCCAACGTCCTGACTTTC.